Presented here are 27 T cell receptor beta chains from one specimen sequenced in a study of T-cell reconstitution after alpha-beta-depleted transplantation in children. TCRbeta library preparation incorporated unique molecular identifiers. Each CDR3 protein is one row after TCRdb ran MiXCR on the PCR reads. The table shows 550,000 to 800,000 distinct CDR3 sequences, with 10% to 15% occurring only once. This specimen was PBMCs, taken before TCRalphabeta/CD19-depleted stem cell transplant. These receptors originate from a girl under 10 years old with congenital amegakaryocytic thrombocytopenia, due to receive a stem cell transplant.

The chain uses TRBV20-1 and TRBJ2-3, with D perhaps matching TRBD1 or TRBD2 (7 bases each). This CDR3 has 14 amino acids. Germline-derived CDR1 and CDR2 are DFQATT and SNEGSKA (reference sequence). V lost 5 bases and J lost 6, with 18 bases in between. The CDR3 protein is CSALGGDSPDTQYF. The CDR3 bases are TGCAGTGCTTTGGGGGGGGACAGCCCTGATACGCAGTATTTT.

CDR3: CASSRVGRNEKLFF. The CDR3 DNA follows: TGCGCCAGCAGCCGAGTGGGACGGAATGAAAAACTGTTTTTT. V usage is TRBV4-1 and J usage is TRBJ1-4; D possibly corresponds to TRBD1 (5 bases). Germline CDR1 is MGHRA and CDR2 is YSYEKL. This CDR3 has 14 amino acids. Trimming left V 4 bases short and J 5 bases short, with 11 bases between.

This chain connects TRBV5-6 to TRBJ2-3; a possible D gene is TRBD2 (5 bases). Germline CDR1 SGHDT, CDR2 YYEEEE. This CDR3 spans 16 amino acids. V dropped 1 base and J dropped 1 base, with 13 bases sitting between them. The CDR3 is CASSLTSRRGTDTQYF. As DNA, the CDR3 is TGTGCCAGCAGCTTGACTAGTCGACGGGGCACAGATACGCAGTATTTT.

The chain couples TRBV6-5 to TRBJ1-1; D gene uncertain. Germline V gene data show CDR1 as MNHEY and CDR2 as SVGAGI. The CDR3 covers 17 residues. The V end lost 7 bases, the J end lost 0 bases, and 21 bases lay between the germline ends. The DNA of the CDR3 is TGTGCCAGCATTTCAGGTGTCGTAAAAGGTATGAACACTGAAGCTTTCTTT. Residues: CASISGVVKGMNTEAFF.

As to this clonotype: This may be a read error: a much more frequent sequence differs by one nucleotide. The V call is TRBV20-1, the J call TRBJ1-4; unclear D gene. Per the germline V gene, CDR1 is DFQATT and CDR2 is SNEGSKA (reference sequence). The length of the CDR3 is 14 residues. DNA of the CDR3: TGCAGTGCTAGTGAGGCCAGCTCCTATGAAAAACTGCTTTTT. Translation: CSASEASSYEKLLF.

At least ten counts were recorded for this clonotype. This chain connects TRBV20-1 to TRBJ2-7, with TRBD2 as a possible D gene (6 bases). This CDR3 contains 15 residues. Trimming stripped 5 bases from V and 4 bases from J, with 21 bases between. Germline CDR1 and CDR2: DFQATT and SNEGSKA (reference sequence). CDR3 amino acids: CSAPRGRGGDYEQYF. In DNA form, the CDR3 reads TGCAGTGCTCCCCGAGGGCGGGGAGGAGATTACGAGCAGTACTTC.

This clonotype was counted at least ten times. The chain couples TRBV10-3 to TRBJ2-3; TRBD2 agrees at 9 bases. V shed 0 bases and J 5 bases; nucleotides not matched to a gene: 9. The CDR3 runs to 17 residues. Germline CDR1 and CDR2: ENHRY and SYGVKD. The CDR3 reads CAISESRAGGPQDTQYF. The CDR3 nucleotides read TGTGCCATCAGTGAGTCGAGGGCGGGAGGGCCGCAAGATACGCAGTATTTT.

This clonotype was found many times. The chain couples TRBV12-3 or TRBV12-4 to TRBJ1-5; the match to TRBD1 covers 7 bases. The CDR3 runs 13 residues. The trim removed 4 bases at V and 5 bases at J, leaving 2 bases unmatched. DNA for the CDR3: TGTGCCAGCAGTTCTACAGGGGATCAGCCCCAGCATTTT. Translating gives CASSSTGDQPQHF.

This clonotype showed up many times. The chain carries TRBV9 and TRBJ2-2; D tentatively reads TRBD1 or TRBD2 (5 bases each). CDR1 and CDR2 from the germline V gene are SGDLS and YYNGEE. V lost 0 bases to trimming and J lost 3 bases, with 9 bases between them. The CDR3 contains 15 residues. This chain's CDR3 is CASSVVGTHTGELFF. The CDR3, as DNA: TGTGCCAGCAGCGTAGTCGGGACCCACACCGGGGAGCTGTTTTTT. Combining the CDR3 with reference TRBV9 and TRBJ2-2 gives the whole variable domain DSGVTQTPKHLITATGQRVTLRCSPRSGDLSVYWYQQSLDQGLQFLIQYYNGEERAKGNILERFSAQQFPDLHSELNLSSLELGDSALYFCASSVVGTHTGELFFGEGSRLTVL.

This clonotype was recorded many times. This chain uses TRBV29-1 with TRBJ2-1, with D perhaps TRBD1 or TRBD2 (5 bases each). Germline V gives CDR1 SQVTM, CDR2 ANQGSEA. V lost 7 bases to trimming and J lost 7 bases, with 11 bases between them. The length of the CDR3 is 11 residues. In DNA, the CDR3 is TGCAGCGACCTGAGGGGTAATGAGCAGTTCTTC. It specifies CSDLRGNEQFF.

This clonotype was found many times. This chain connects TRBV29-1 to TRBJ2-3; D uncertain. CDR1 is SQVTM and CDR2 is ANQGSEA in the germline V gene. The CDR3 has 14 residues. Trimming took off 7 bases at V and 4 bases at J, with 18 bases between the two ends. The CDR3 reads CSAGSLDGADTQYF. The CDR3 nucleotides are TGCAGCGCAGGTTCTTTGGACGGCGCAGATACGCAGTATTTT.

This chain uses TRBV5-1 with TRBJ2-1; maybe TRBD1 (5 bases). CDR3 size: 14 residues. Germline CDR1 is SGHRS and CDR2 is YFSETQ. Between the trimmed V and J ends, which lost 7 bases and 9 bases, there was a span of 20 bases. The CDR3: CASQGVVDMAEQFF. The CDR3 DNA is TGCGCCAGCCAAGGGGTTGTAGATATGGCTGAGCAGTTCTTC.

In this sample, this clonotype turned up a few times. V gene TRBV27 combines with J gene TRBJ2-7; 9 bases line up with TRBD1. This CDR3 region has 15 residues. Losses at the gene ends were 4 bases for V and 5 bases for J; bases not matched to a gene: 9. Germline CDR1 MNHEY, CDR2 SMNVEV (reference sequence). CDR3: CASSSNRGLPDEQYF. CDR3 bases: TGTGCCAGCAGTTCAAACAGGGGGCTCCCCGACGAGCAGTACTTC.

This clonotype was seen ten or more times. The chain recombines TRBV29-1 with TRBJ2-1; 12 bases are shared with TRBD2. V dropped 1 base and J dropped 0; count of bases not matched to a gene: 16. CDR3 length: 21 amino acids. The germline CDR1 and CDR2 sequences are SQVTM and ANQGSEA. The CDR3 protein is CSVEGTSGEQTSHTSYNEQFF. The CDR3 coding sequence is TGCAGCGTTGAAGGGACTAGCGGGGAGCAAACCTCCCATACCTCCTACAATGAGCAGTTCTTC.

This clonotype was observed many times. The genes are TRBV14 and TRBJ2-3, with D unclear. Germline CDR1 is SGHDN and CDR2 is FVKESK. V was shortened by 0 bases and J by 11 bases, with 15 bases between the two germline ends. The CDR3 is 14 residues long. The CDR3 is CASSQDSPRDKQYF. CDR3 nucleotide sequence: TGTGCCAGCAGCCAAGATTCCCCTCGTGACAAGCAGTATTTT.

Here the CDR3 reads CASKELNTEAFF. CDR3 coding DNA: TGTGCCAGCAAAGAGTTGAACACTGAAGCTTTCTTT. The chain uses TRBV12-3 or TRBV12-4 and TRBJ1-1, with no clear D. This CDR3 has 12 amino acids. Trimming pared 7 bases from V and 0 bases from J, leaving 6 bases between.

This clonotype occurred many times. The gene calls are TRBV5-1 and TRBJ2-1; D is unclear. The germline V and J ends were trimmed by 2 bases and 7 bases, with 10 bases remaining between them. The CDR3 spans 13 residues. Looked up from germline, CDR1 is SGHRS and CDR2 is YFSETQ. The CDR3 sequence is CASSFSGVNEQFF. The DNA for the CDR3 is TGCGCCAGCAGCTTCTCAGGAGTAAATGAGCAGTTCTTC.

This clonotype turned up a few times. The chain recombines TRBV7-9 with TRBJ1-2; TRBD1 matches 7 bases. Germline V gene data show CDR1 as SEHNR and CDR2 as FQNEAQ (reference sequence). J gave up 1 base and V 10 bases, and 15 bases lay outside the gene matches. The CDR3 loop spans 16 amino acids. The CDR3 DNA sequence: TGTGCCACGCAAGACGTGGACAGGAACTTTAACTATGGCTACACCTTC. Protein product: CATQDVDRNFNYGYTF.

J is TRBJ1-6 and V is TRBV25-1, with 7 bases identical to TRBD1. The J segment lost 6 bases and the V segment lost 4 bases, leaving 18 bases of the junction unmatched. The germline V gene encodes CDR1 MGHDK and CDR2 SYGVNS. The length of the CDR3 is 19 residues. The CDR3 loop reads CASSGQGLQIFAPNSPLHF. DNA for the CDR3: TGTGCCAGCAGTGGACAGGGTCTGCAAATCTTTGCCCCTAATTCACCCCTCCACTTT.

As for this clonotype: This could be a read error, since a much larger clone is one nucleotide away. The chain carries TRBV15 and TRBJ2-1, with a weak D call TRBD1 (5 bases). CDR1 and CDR2 (germline): LNHNV, YYDKDF (reference sequence). The CDR3 spans 16 residues. The CDR3 spells CPTSISRVSSYNEQFF. The DNA of the CDR3 is TGTCCCACCAGCATAAGCAGGGTGAGCTCCTACAATGAGCAGTTCTTC.

This clonotype appeared many times. At one end the junction does not follow the germline gene, possibly because of a read error. The V and J genes are TRBV9 and TRBJ2-7; D perhaps matches TRBD2 (5 bases). Germline V lookup: CDR1 SGDLS, CDR2 YYNGEE. This CDR3 has 13 residues. The CDR3 DNA follows: TGTGCCAGCACCGTTGACACGGCTGGGGAGCTGTACTTC. It translates to CASTVDTAGELYF.

This clonotype was detected once. CDR3 protein: CSAFKARLPNTEAFF. CDR3 nucleotide sequence: TGCAGTGCTTTTAAGGCCCGACTACCCAACACTGAAGCTTTCTTT. This chain connects TRBV20-1 to TRBJ1-1; D is unclear. The CDR3 is 15 residues long. CDR1 and CDR2 (germline): DFQATT, SNEGSKA (reference sequence). V dropped 5 bases and J dropped 2 bases, with 18 bases sitting between them.

This clonotype occurred a few times. The V call is TRBV29-1, the J call TRBJ2-7, with 7 bases that match TRBD2. Trimming removed 8 bases from V and 2 bases from J; junction bases left unmatched: 12. The CDR3 sequence is 14 residues long. From germline, CDR1 is SQVTM and CDR2 ANQGSEA. The CDR3 region is CSIPRGAGPYEQYF. CDR3 DNA sequence: TGCAGCATTCCGCGGGGAGCGGGGCCCTACGAGCAGTACTTC.

This clonotype was seen a few times. This chain joins TRBV6-2 or TRBV6-3 and TRBJ2-5; D gene ambiguous. CDR3 length equals 13 residues. Germline V gene data show CDR1 as MNHEY and CDR2 as SVGEGT. Trimming removed 3 bases from V and 1 base from J, with 6 bases in between. CDR3 in DNA: TGTGCCAGCAGTTATTACAGCCAAGAGACCCAGTACTTC. Encoded protein: CASSYYSQETQYF.

This chain joins TRBV6-4 and TRBJ1-2; 9 positions agree with TRBD1. Germline V gene sequence: CDR1 MRHNA, CDR2 SNTAGT. The CDR3 runs 13 residues. J gave up 3 bases and V 10 bases, and 6 bases lay outside the gene matches. CDR3 DNA: TGTGCCAACAGGACAGGGGAGCACTATGGCTACACCTTC. Amino acids: CANRTGEHYGYTF.

This clonotype was recorded many times. V is TRBV6-2 or TRBV6-3 and J is TRBJ2-1; weak D call: TRBD2 (6 bases). Looked up from germline, CDR1 is MNHEY and CDR2 is SVGEGT. CDR3 length equals 13 residues. V gave up 5 bases and J gave up 9 bases, with 14 bases separating them. The chain's CDR3 is CASSNLLGGEQFF. The CDR3 bases are TGTGCCAGCAGTAACCTTTTGGGGGGTGAGCAGTTCTTC.

This clonotype was observed a few times. The chain couples TRBV7-9 to TRBJ1-4; D ambiguous. With 3 bases removed from V and 3 bases from J, the gap between germline ends came to 11 bases. This CDR3 region has 15 residues. Germline V gene sequence: CDR1 SEHNR, CDR2 FQNEAQ (reference sequence). CDR3: CASSFWTDPNEKLFF. CDR3 coding DNA: TGTGCCAGCAGCTTCTGGACGGATCCTAATGAAAAACTGTTTTTT. The whole variable domain, remainder taken from reference TRBV7-9 and TRBJ1-4, is DTGVSQNPRHKITKRGQNVTFRCDPISEHNRLYWYRQTLGQGPEFLTYFQNEAQLEKSRLLSDRFSAERPKGSFSTLEIQRTEQGDSAMYLCASSFWTDPNEKLFFGSGTQLSVL.